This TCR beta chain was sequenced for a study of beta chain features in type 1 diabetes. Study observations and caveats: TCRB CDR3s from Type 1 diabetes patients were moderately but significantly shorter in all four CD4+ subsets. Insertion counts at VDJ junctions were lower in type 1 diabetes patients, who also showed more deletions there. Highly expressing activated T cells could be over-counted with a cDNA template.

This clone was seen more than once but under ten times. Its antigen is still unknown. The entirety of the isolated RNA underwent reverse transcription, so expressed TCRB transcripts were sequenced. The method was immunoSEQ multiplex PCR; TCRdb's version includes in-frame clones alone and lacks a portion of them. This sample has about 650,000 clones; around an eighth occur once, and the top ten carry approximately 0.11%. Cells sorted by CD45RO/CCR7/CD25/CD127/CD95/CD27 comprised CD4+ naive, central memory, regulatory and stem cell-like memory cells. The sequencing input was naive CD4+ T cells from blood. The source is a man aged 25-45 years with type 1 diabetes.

The CDR3: CASSTGGGNSYNEQFF. In DNA, the CDR3 is TGTGCCAGCAGCACCGGCGGGGGTAACTCCTACAATGAGCAGTTCTTC. The genes are TRBV9 and TRBJ2-1, with 7 bases lining up with TRBD2. V dropped 4 bases and J dropped 0; count of bases not matched to a gene: 7. CDR1 and CDR2 (germline): SGDLS, YYNGEE. This CDR3 spans 16 amino acids. Full variable domain (outside the CDR3, taken from reference TRBV9 and TRBJ2-1): DSGVTQTPKHLITATGQRVTLRCSPRSGDLSVYWYQQSLDQGLQFLIQYYNGEERAKGNILERFSAQQFPDLHSELNLSSLELGDSALYFCASSTGGGNSYNEQFFGPGTRLTVL.